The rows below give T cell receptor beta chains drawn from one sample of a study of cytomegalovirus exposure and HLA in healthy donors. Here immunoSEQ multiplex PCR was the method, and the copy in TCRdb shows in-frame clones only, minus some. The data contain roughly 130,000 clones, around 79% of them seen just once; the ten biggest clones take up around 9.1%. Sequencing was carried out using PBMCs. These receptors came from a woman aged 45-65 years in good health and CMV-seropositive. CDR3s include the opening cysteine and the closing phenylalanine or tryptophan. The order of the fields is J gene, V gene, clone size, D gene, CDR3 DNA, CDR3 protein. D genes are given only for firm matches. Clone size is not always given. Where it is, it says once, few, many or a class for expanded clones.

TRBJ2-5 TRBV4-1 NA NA TGCGCCAGCAGCCAAGGACTTCCTCCAGAGACCCAGTACTTC CASSQGLPPETQYF
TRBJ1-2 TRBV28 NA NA TGTGCCAGCATTACTGGTGGGAAGGGGTTAGTCTATGGCTACACCTTC CASITGGKGLVYGYTF
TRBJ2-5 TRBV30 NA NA TGTGCCGTGGGTAGGGGCTGGGAGACCCAGTACTTC CAVGRGWETQYF
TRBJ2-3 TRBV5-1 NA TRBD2 TGCGCCAGCAGCAGGGGCCCTAGCGGGGGCTTTAGCACAGATACGCAGTATTTT CASSRGPSGGFSTDTQYF
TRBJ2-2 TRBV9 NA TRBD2 TGTGCCAGCAGCGTCGGGACTAGCGGGGGGTCGCGCACCGGGGAGCTGTTTTTT CASSVGTSGGSRTGELFF
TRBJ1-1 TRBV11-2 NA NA TGTGCCAGCAGCTTAGATTTTTGGGGGAGGGGTAACACTGAAGCTTTCTTT CASSLDFWGRGNTEAFF
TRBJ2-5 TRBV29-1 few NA TGCAGCGTTGGTTCGGGGTGGCAAGAGACCCAGTACTTC CSVGSGWQETQYF
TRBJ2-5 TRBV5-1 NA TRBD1 TGCGCCAGCAGCTTGAGGACAGGGCCCAACCTCCAAGAGACCCAGTACTTC CASSLRTGPNLQETQYF
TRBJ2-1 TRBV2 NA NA TGTGCCAGCAGTCAGAACAATGAGCAGTTCTTC CASSQNNEQFF
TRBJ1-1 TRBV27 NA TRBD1 TGTGCCAGCAGTCAGACTAGGGGGCCCACTGAAGCTTTCTTT CASSQTRGPTEAFF
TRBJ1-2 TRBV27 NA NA TGTGCCAGCAGTTTAGCCGAGGGACTTCTAAGGGGCTACACCTTC CASSLAEGLLRGYTF
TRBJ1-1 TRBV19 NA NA TGTGCCAGTAGTCTCCCGTGGCGGATTAACACTGAAGCTTTCTTT CASSLPWRINTEAFF
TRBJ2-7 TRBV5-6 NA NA TGTGCCAGCGGGAGGGGGTCTTACGGGGCTTACGAGCAGTACTTC CASGRGSYGAYEQYF
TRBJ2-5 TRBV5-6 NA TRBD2 TGTGCCAGCAGCTTGGCTCCAGCGGGGGGGCTGAGGACCCAGTACTTC CASSLAPAGGLRTQYF
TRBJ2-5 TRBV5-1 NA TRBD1 TGCGCCAGCAGCCGAGACAGGGCCCAAGAGACCCAGTACTTC CASSRDRAQETQYF
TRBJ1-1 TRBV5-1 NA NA TGCGCCAGCAGTTTGGATCCGGACACTGAAGCTTTCTTT CASSLDPDTEAFF